This T cell receptor beta chain was sequenced for a study of CD8+CD57+ T cells in acquired aplastic anemia. The overall study: Sorted CD4+ and CD8+ cells gave a mean 3.2 ug DNA, range about 0.2 to 27.4 ug. An average of about 10.8 million reads for CD4+ cells was obtained from healthy donors.

Template material for TCR beta VDJ and CDR3 profiling consisted of genomic DNA. One entry per CDR3 protein, called by TCRdb with MiXCR from the reads. The sample lists more than 150,000 distinct CDR3 sequences, about 47% occurring once. Study-wide findings and caveats: Patients and healthy controls showed no significant CD8+ Simpson's diversity difference.

V lost 5 bases to trimming and J lost 4 bases, with 12 bases between them. Germline CDR1 and CDR2: MNHNS and SASEGT. This CDR3 comprises 14 residues. There are many counts of this clonotype. What it binds is not known. V gene TRBV6-1 combines with J gene TRBJ1-5, with a possible D match to TRBD1 (5 bases). What was sequenced was sorted CD4+, CD8+, or CD8+CD57+ T cells (not recorded which) from PBMCs. This clonotype was sampled from a human donor in good health. CDR3 sequence (DNA): TGTGCCAGCAGTCCCCGGGGCGGAAATCAGCCCCAGCATTTT. Protein: CASSPRGGNQPQHF.